These 25 T cell receptor beta chains were sequenced from one sample in a study of shared clonotypes between healthy human individuals. Some clones are missing from TCRdb's copy, which holds only in-frame ones; the method was immunoSEQ multiplex PCR. The data show roughly 2.6 million clones, roughly 92% seen once. The sample taken for sequencing was naive CD4+ T cells sorted from blood. Subset here: CD45RA+ positively selected. Receptors were obtained from a man younger than 30 in good health.

This clone was found once. The sample contains more than one DNA sequence encoding this CDR3. The chain employs TRBV28 and TRBJ2-3; unclear D gene. The CDR3 extends over 13 amino acids. V gave up 1 base and J gave up 3 bases, with 5 bases separating them. The germline V gene encodes CDR1 MDHEN and CDR2 SYDVKM. The CDR3 here is CASSLSGTDTQYF. CDR3 DNA sequence: TGTGCCAGCAGTTTATCCGGAACAGATACGCAGTATTTT. The whole variable domain, filled in from reference TRBV28 and TRBJ2-3, reads DVKVTQSSRYLVKRTGEKVFLECVQDMDHENMFWYRQDPGLGLRLIYFSYDVKMKEKGDIPEGYSVSREKKERFSLILESASTNQTSMYLCASSLSGTDTQYFGPGTRLTVL.

The CDR3 loop reads CASSLGRVMFLEQFF. Written as DNA, the CDR3 is TGTGCCAGCAGCTTGGGAAGGGTTATGTTCCTTGAGCAGTTCTTC. The rearrangement joins TRBV5-5 to TRBJ2-1; D ambiguous. CDR3 length: 15 amino acids. The germline V gene has CDR1 SGHKS and CDR2 YYEKEE (reference sequence). V gave up 0 bases and J gave up 9 bases, with 16 bases separating them.

A single count supports this clone. The V and J genes are TRBV30 and TRBJ2-7; no reliable D call. Germline lookup yields CDR1 GTSNPN and CDR2 SVGIG (reference sequence). The V and J ends lost 2 bases and 3 bases respectively, with 14 bases between them. CDR3 length: 14 amino acids. CDR3 amino acids: CAWSNGDKHYEQYF. The CDR3 coding sequence is TGTGCCTGGAGTAACGGAGACAAGCACTACGAGCAGTACTTC. The whole variable domain, remainder taken from reference TRBV30 and TRBJ2-7, is SQTIHQWPATLVQPVGSPLSLECTVEGTSNPNLYWYRQAAGRGLQLLFYSVGIGQISSEVPQNLSASRPQDRQFILSSKKLLLSDSGFYLCAWSNGDKHYEQYFGPGTRLTVT.

The genes are TRBV4-1 and TRBJ1-2; perhaps TRBD1 as D (6 bases). This CDR3 is 15 amino acids long. CDR1 is MGHRA and CDR2 is YSYEKL in the germline V gene. The germline V and J ends were trimmed by 4 bases and 3 bases, with 15 bases remaining between them. CDR3 in amino acids: CASSPRVGGDYGYTF. The CDR3 bases are TGCGCCAGCAGCCCGAGGGTAGGGGGGGACTATGGCTACACCTTC.

DNA for the CDR3: TGTGCCAGCAGCCGGGGGGGCACAGATACGCAGTATTTT. Translated, it gives CASSRGGTDTQYF. The chain couples TRBV7-9 to TRBJ2-3, with 7 bases that match TRBD2. Trimming removed 5 bases from V and 1 base from J; junction bases left unmatched: 0. CDR1 and CDR2 from the germline V gene are SEHNR and FQNEAQ (reference sequence). The CDR3 is made up of 13 amino acids.

The rearrangement joins TRBV10-1 to TRBJ2-7; D not certain. Trimming removed 3 bases from V and 7 bases from J, with 19 bases in between. This CDR3 region has 15 residues. The V gene's germline CDR1 is WNHNN and CDR2 SYGVQD (reference sequence). DNA for the CDR3: TGCGCCAGCAGTGAACGATATGGACCGCCCATGGAGCAGTACTTC. It translates to CASSERYGPPMEQYF.

This chain uses TRBV18 with TRBJ2-2; 11 bases line up with TRBD2. Germline CDR1 is KGHSH and CDR2 is LQKENI. V was clipped by 2 bases and J by 4 bases; unmatched bases: 9. The CDR3 length is 18 residues. CDR3 nucleotides: TGTGCCAGCTCACCATCGCTAGCGGGGGGTAAAAGCACCGGGGAGCTGTTTTTT. This codes for CASSPSLAGGKSTGELFF.

To note about this clone: Other DNA sequences in this specimen translate into the identical CDR3. The J gene is TRBJ1-2, the V gene TRBV6-5, with 8 bases identical to TRBD1. In germline, CDR1 is MNHEY, CDR2 SVGAGI. V was pared by 4 bases and J by 7 bases, with 2 bases of the junction left unmatched. The CDR3 is 12 amino acids. The CDR3 protein is CASSSRGLGYTF. DNA for the CDR3: TGTGCCAGCAGTTCCAGGGGGCTTGGCTACACCTTC.

This chain uses TRBV5-4 with TRBJ2-5; 10 bases fit TRBD2. J was trimmed by 2 bases and V by 4 bases; bases with no gene match: 8. This CDR3 has 16 residues. Germline V gene sequence: CDR1 SGHNT, CDR2 YYREEE (reference sequence). DNA for the CDR3: TGTGCCAGCAGCCCTCTAGCGGGGGCCCCACAAGAGACCCAGTACTTC. It codes for CASSPLAGAPQETQYF.

The V and J genes are TRBV6-1 and TRBJ1-5; the match to TRBD1 covers 8 bases. The V gene's germline CDR1 is MNHNS and CDR2 SASEGT. The CDR3 length is 14 residues. J lost 7 bases, V lost 6 bases, and 8 bases had no gene match. In DNA form, the CDR3 reads TGTGCCAGCAGATTGACAGGGGCAGTCCAGCCCCAGCATTTT. Translating gives CASRLTGAVQPQHF.

V gene TRBV2 combines with J gene TRBJ1-4, with D possibly being TRBD1 (6 bases). V was pared by 7 bases and J by 7 bases, with 22 bases between. Per the germline V gene, CDR1 is SNHLY and CDR2 is FYNNEI. CDR3 size: 16 residues. CDR3 DNA sequence: TGTGCCAGCAAACGGACAGTGGCCGACATGGTTGAAAAACTGTTTTTT. Translating gives CASKRTVADMVEKLFF.

Of note for this clone: In the same sample, other DNA sequences code for this CDR3. V usage is TRBV2 and J usage is TRBJ1-4, with 8 positions matching TRBD1. The CDR3 is 14 amino acids. Looked up from germline, CDR1 is SNHLY and CDR2 is FYNNEI. V lost 2 bases to trimming and J lost 8 bases; unmatched junction nucleotides: 4. Written as DNA, the CDR3 is TGTGCCAGCAGTGAACAGGGGGCGCGGGAAAAACTGTTTTTT. This translates into CASSEQGAREKLFF.

The chain employs TRBV9 and TRBJ2-1, with D possibly being TRBD2 (6 bases). This CDR3 comprises 14 residues. CDR1 and CDR2 from the germline V gene are SGDLS and YYNGEE. V lost 2 bases and J lost 4, with 10 bases in between. The CDR3 sequence is CASSVGGMYNEQFF. CDR3 DNA sequence: TGTGCCAGCAGCGTGGGCGGGATGTACAATGAGCAGTTCTTC.

The chain joins TRBV19 to TRBJ1-5; D gene ambiguous. Trimming pared 7 bases from V and 5 bases from J, leaving 15 bases between. The V gene's germline CDR1 is LNHDA and CDR2 SQIVND (reference sequence). The CDR3 has 14 residues. DNA of the CDR3: TGTGCCAGTACCTTGGGGAGGCCAGATCAGCCCCAGCATTTT. As protein: CASTLGRPDQPQHF.

This clone appeared once. The rearrangement joins TRBV27 to TRBJ1-4; no reliable D call. Trimming pared 3 bases from V and 7 bases from J, leaving 9 bases between. From germline, CDR1 is MNHEY and CDR2 SMNVEV (reference sequence). The CDR3 is 13 amino acids. CDR3 in amino acids: CASSFKPVEKLFF. CDR3 bases: TGTGCCAGCAGTTTTAAGCCGGTTGAAAAACTGTTTTTT. The full variable domain, in which reference TRBV27 and TRBJ1-4 provide the parts outside the CDR3, is EAQVTQNPRYLITVTGKKLTVTCSQNMNHEYMSWYRQDPGLGLRQIYYSMNVEVTDKGDVPEGYKVSRKEKRNFPLILESPSPNQTSLYFCASSFKPVEKLFFGSGTQLSVL.

The chain carries TRBV9 and TRBJ2-3, with a weak D call TRBD1 (6 bases). CDR1 and CDR2 (germline): SGDLS, YYNGEE. Trimming cost V 4 bases and J 6 bases, with 24 bases left between them. The CDR3 is 17 amino acids. The CDR3 is CASSPMTGTLNGDTQYF. The DNA for the CDR3 is TGTGCCAGCAGCCCTATGACCGGGACACTAAACGGGGATACGCAGTATTTT.

The chain uses TRBV7-2 and TRBJ2-7; the D gene could be TRBD1 or TRBD2 (5 bases each). V was trimmed by 6 bases and J by 4 bases, leaving 7 bases between them. There are 11 residues in the CDR3. Germline V gives CDR1 SGHTA, CDR2 FQGNSA. The CDR3 reads CASRGRYEQYF. The CDR3 DNA follows: TGTGCCAGCAGGGGACGGTACGAGCAGTACTTC.

The chain is built from TRBV7-2 and TRBJ2-1, with D maybe TRBD2 (5 bases). CDR1 is SGHTA, CDR2 FQGNSA, per germline. Trimming cost V 3 bases and J 8 bases, with 11 bases left between them. The CDR3 runs 13 residues. DNA of the CDR3: TGTGCCAGCAGCTTCCCGGGAAGGGATGAGCAGTTCTTC. As protein: CASSFPGRDEQFF.

The CDR3 DNA follows: TGTGCCAGCAGGACCCGACTAGCGGGGCTATTCAATGAGCAGTTCTTC. It encodes CASRTRLAGLFNEQFF. The chain uses TRBV27 and TRBJ2-1; 11 bases are shared with TRBD2. Germline CDR1 and CDR2: MNHEY and SMNVEV (reference sequence). This CDR3 is built from 16 residues. The ends lost 6 bases at V and 6 bases at J; junction bases unmatched: 10.

Concerning this clone: The sample carries other DNA sequences with the same CDR3. The V gene is TRBV11-2, the J gene TRBJ2-1; TRBD2 is a possible D gene (5 bases). Trimming left V 4 bases short and J 6 bases short, with 10 bases between. This CDR3 spans 13 amino acids. CDR1 SGHAT and CDR2 FQNNGV come from the germline V gene. The chain's CDR3 is CASSSGLGNEQFF. The CDR3 DNA sequence: TGTGCCAGCAGCTCTGGACTGGGCAATGAGCAGTTCTTC. The variable domain in full, completed from reference TRBV11-2 and TRBJ2-1, reads EAGVAQSPRYKIIEKRQSVAFWCNPISGHATLYWYQQILGQGPKLLIQFQNNGVVDDSQLPKDRFSAERLKGVDSTLKIQPAKLEDSAVYLCASSSGLGNEQFFGPGTRLTVL.

The V and J genes are TRBV18 and TRBJ1-5; D possibly corresponds to TRBD1 (6 bases). This CDR3 spans 15 amino acids. The V end lost 6 bases, the J end lost 3 bases, and 15 bases lay between the germline ends. Looked up from germline, CDR1 is KGHSH and CDR2 is LQKENI. The CDR3, as DNA: TGTGCCAGCTCCCCGATAGGGGGGAACAATCAGCCCCAGCATTTT. It codes for CASSPIGGNNQPQHF.

V and J are TRBV29-1 and TRBJ2-1; a weak D match, TRBD2 (6 bases). The V gene's germline CDR1 is SQVTM and CDR2 ANQGSEA. The CDR3 runs to 16 residues. The V gene lost 4 bases and the J gene lost 1 base, with 17 bases spanning the gap. The CDR3 DNA follows: TGCAGCGTTGGGCGGGGTGGCGCGGGGTCCTACAATGAGCAGTTCTTC. Its protein product is CSVGRGGAGSYNEQFF.

The J gene is TRBJ1-4, the V gene TRBV18; D unresolved. The CDR3 loop spans 15 amino acids. V lost 6 bases and J lost 1, with 12 bases in between. Germline loops: CDR1 KGHSH, CDR2 LQKENI. The CDR3 region has the DNA TGTGCCAGCTCTCCTCTAATTGGAACTAATGAAAAACTGTTTTTT. As protein: CASSPLIGTNEKLFF.

The genes are TRBV5-1 and TRBJ2-6; the D is unclear. V was cut by 4 bases and J by 0 bases, with 14 bases left in between. Germline V gene sequence: CDR1 SGHRS, CDR2 YFSETQ. The CDR3 covers 17 residues. The CDR3, as DNA: TGCGCCAGCAGCCGGGCCTTATTAAGCTCTGGGGCCAACGTCCTGACTTTC. Amino acid sequence: CASSRALLSSGANVLTF. The variable domain in full, completed from reference TRBV5-1 and TRBJ2-6, reads KAGVTQTPRYLIKTRGQQVTLSCSPISGHRSVSWYQQTPGQGLQFLFEYFSETQRNKGNFPGRFSGRQFSNSRSEMNVSTLELGDSALYLCASSRALLSSGANVLTFGAGSRLTVL.

The chain is built from TRBV5-8 and TRBJ1-4, with D possibly matching TRBD1 (6 bases). Germline CDR1 reads SGHTS; CDR2 reads YDEGEE. V was clipped by 3 bases and J by 7 bases, with 16 bases between them. The CDR3 length is 15 residues. The CDR3 region is CASSSGTPKAEKLFF. In nucleotides, the CDR3 is TGTGCCAGCAGCTCGGGGACACCCAAGGCTGAAAAACTGTTTTTT.